This TCR beta chain was retrieved from a study of tumor-infiltrating lymphocytes in primary liver carcinoma. On the study more broadly: Ages ranged from 30 to 69, with HCC or mixed HCC-cholangiocarcinoma. Overall study results and limits: All five tumor regions shared only about 8-25% of top clones.

For this clonotype: Its matching antigen is unknown. Germline is not matched at one junction end, which may reflect a read error.

CDR3 size: 15 residues. For each extraction, RNA and DNA were obtained together from about 19-30 mg of unsorted bulk tissue. Uniformly, tumor samples exhibited a viable tumor cell fraction exceeding 85%. A constant-region primer served to make TCR beta cDNA from roughly 500 ng total RNA. For TCR beta, libraries were produced by three nested multiplex PCR rounds using slightly modified ARM-PCR. Rounds one and two of PCR, each of around 9 cycles, were primed with TRBV1-TRBV30 forward primers and a C-beta reverse primer. TCRdb used MiXCR to reprocess the multiplex PCR reads, holding one entry per CDR3 protein. This table holds approximately 79,000 distinct CDR3 sequences, nearly 70% found once.

This receptor was identified in a man aged 40-49 years with primary liver carcinoma and hepatitis B virus infection. Specimen: liver tumor tissue from sampling region 4. The subset was: tumor region T4, right-lateral pole. The V call is TRBV12-3 or TRBV12-4, the J call TRBJ1-1; D remains unclear. CDR3 in DNA: TGTGCCGGCAGTTTCGGAACTGTCCCGAACACTGGAACTTTCTTT. It yields the protein CAGSFGTVPNTGTFF.